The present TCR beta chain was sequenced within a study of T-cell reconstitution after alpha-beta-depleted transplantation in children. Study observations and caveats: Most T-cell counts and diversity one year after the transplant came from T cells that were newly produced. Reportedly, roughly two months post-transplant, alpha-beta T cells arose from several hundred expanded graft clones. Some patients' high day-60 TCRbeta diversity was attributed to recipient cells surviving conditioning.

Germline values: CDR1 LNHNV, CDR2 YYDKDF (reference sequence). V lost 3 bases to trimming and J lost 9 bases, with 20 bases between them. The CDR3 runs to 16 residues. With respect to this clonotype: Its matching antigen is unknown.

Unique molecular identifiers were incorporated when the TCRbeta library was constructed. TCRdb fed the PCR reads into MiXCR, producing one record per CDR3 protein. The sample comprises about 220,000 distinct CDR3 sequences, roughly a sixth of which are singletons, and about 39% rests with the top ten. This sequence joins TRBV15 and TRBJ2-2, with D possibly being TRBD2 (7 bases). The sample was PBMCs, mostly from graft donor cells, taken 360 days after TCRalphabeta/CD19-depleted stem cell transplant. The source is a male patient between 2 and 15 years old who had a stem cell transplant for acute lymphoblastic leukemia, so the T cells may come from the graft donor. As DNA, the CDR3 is TGTGCCACCAGCAGGGTAGGGGGGGGCGCGATGAGGGAGCTGTTTTTT. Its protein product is CATSRVGGGAMRELFF.